Listed below are T cell receptor beta chains from one sample, sequenced in a study of T cell clonotyping in hematopoietic cell transplantation. Only in-frame clones appear in the TCRdb table, and some are missing; sequencing was by immunoSEQ multiplex PCR. The top ten hold about a tenth of the sample, which has 10,000 to 15,000 clones, 40% to 60% seen once. The sequenced material came from peripheral blood mononuclear cells. These receptor sequences come from a man over 45 in good health. Some clones in this sample may be carry-over from other donors' samples. Each CDR3 is given with its conserved first and last residue. The order of the fields is J gene, clone size, D gene, V gene, CDR3 protein, CDR3 DNA. A D gene is named only where the DNA matches it firmly. Some rows mark clone size as missing; the rest say once, few, many or name a class of expanded clone.

J gene: TRBJ2-7; clone size: -; D gene: -; V gene: TRBV27; CDR3 protein: CASSWGGGLYEQYF; CDR3 DNA: TGTGCCAGCAGTTGGGGAGGGGGGCTTTACGAGCAGTACTTC
J gene: TRBJ2-5; clone size: medium-sized; D gene: TRBD1; V gene: TRBV7-2; CDR3 protein: CASSLEGGAKTQYF; CDR3 DNA: TGTGCCAGCAGCTTAGAAGGGGGCGCGAAGACCCAGTACTTC
J gene: TRBJ2-7; clone size: few; D gene: -; V gene: TRBV6-1; CDR3 protein: CASSDFWGAVYEQYF; CDR3 DNA: TGTGCCAGCAGTGATTTCTGGGGGGCTGTCTACGAGCAGTACTTC
J gene: TRBJ2-3; clone size: -; D gene: TRBD2; V gene: TRBV11-2; CDR3 protein: CASSSGLAPDTQYF; CDR3 DNA: TGTGCCAGCAGCTCGGGACTAGCCCCAGATACGCAGTATTTT
J gene: TRBJ1-2; clone size: -; D gene: -; V gene: TRBV9; CDR3 protein: CASSANSAPAGYTF; CDR3 DNA: TGTGCCAGCAGCGCAAACTCCGCCCCGGCTGGCTACACCTTC
J gene: TRBJ1-1; clone size: -; D gene: -; V gene: TRBV14; CDR3 protein: CASSQVGDTEAFF; CDR3 DNA: TGTGCCAGCAGCCAAGTAGGGGACACTGAAGCTTTCTTT
J gene: TRBJ1-2; clone size: -; D gene: -; V gene: TRBV6-5; CDR3 protein: CASRLGGTYGYTF; CDR3 DNA: TGTGCCAGCAGGTTAGGGGGGACCTATGGCTACACCTTC
J gene: TRBJ1-1; clone size: -; D gene: TRBD1; V gene: TRBV6-1; CDR3 protein: CASSGDRGKVAFF; CDR3 DNA: TGTGCCAGCAGTGGGGACAGGGGGAAGGTTGCTTTCTTT
J gene: TRBJ2-5; clone size: -; D gene: TRBD2; V gene: TRBV6-1; CDR3 protein: CASSGLAETQYF; CDR3 DNA: TGTGCCAGTAGTGGACTAGCTGAGACCCAGTACTTC
J gene: TRBJ2-3; clone size: -; D gene: -; V gene: TRBV4-1; CDR3 protein: CASSQDAGGSTDTQYF; CDR3 DNA: TGCGCCAGCAGCCAAGACGCCGGCGGGAGCACAGATACGCAGTATTTT
J gene: TRBJ1-2; clone size: -; D gene: -; V gene: TRBV6-5; CDR3 protein: CASSPWGAGGYTF; CDR3 DNA: TGTGCCAGCAGTCCCTGGGGGGCAGGCGGCTACACCTTC
J gene: TRBJ2-2; clone size: few; D gene: TRBD2; V gene: TRBV4-3; CDR3 protein: CASSQDGAKSGSTGELFF; CDR3 DNA: TGCGCCAGCAGCCAAGACGGGGCGAAGAGCGGGAGCACCGGGGAGCTGTTTTTT
J gene: TRBJ2-5; clone size: -; D gene: -; V gene: TRBV5-6; CDR3 protein: CASSFGWGPGETQYF; CDR3 DNA: TGTGCCAGCAGCTTCGGGTGGGGGCCGGGAGAGACCCAGTACTTC
J gene: TRBJ2-1; clone size: -; D gene: -; V gene: TRBV25-1; CDR3 protein: CASSRGSLNEQFF; CDR3 DNA: TGTGCCAGCAGTAGGGGGAGTCTCAATGAGCAGTTCTTC
J gene: TRBJ1-1; clone size: -; D gene: -; V gene: TRBV6-5; CDR3 protein: CASSSVGEAFF; CDR3 DNA: TGTGCCAGCAGTTCGGTAGGGGAAGCTTTCTTT
J gene: TRBJ2-3; clone size: -; D gene: TRBD2; V gene: TRBV27; CDR3 protein: CASSPIGLAADPFPTDTQYF; CDR3 DNA: TGTGCCAGCAGTCCCATAGGACTAGCGGCGGACCCCTTCCCGACAGATACGCAGTATTTT
J gene: TRBJ2-6; clone size: few; D gene: -; V gene: TRBV4-3; CDR3 protein: CASSQDETAGANVLTF; CDR3 DNA: TGCGCCAGCAGCCAAGATGAGACAGCTGGGGCCAACGTCCTGACTTTC
J gene: TRBJ2-6; clone size: -; D gene: -; V gene: TRBV29-1; CDR3 protein: CSVIRGYSGANVLTF; CDR3 DNA: TGCAGCGTTATTCGGGGGTACTCTGGGGCCAACGTCCTGACTTTC
J gene: TRBJ2-1; clone size: -; D gene: -; V gene: TRBV7-8; CDR3 protein: CATWGYNEQFF; CDR3 DNA: TGTGCCACCTGGGGATACAATGAGCAGTTCTTC
J gene: TRBJ2-2; clone size: few; D gene: TRBD2; V gene: TRBV2; CDR3 protein: CASRGSGDRIF; CDR3 DNA: TGTGCCAGCAGAGGAAGCGGGGATAGGATTTTT
J gene: TRBJ1-5; clone size: -; D gene: -; V gene: TRBV6-6; CDR3 protein: CASSYSGSSNQPQHF; CDR3 DNA: TGTGCCAGCAGTTACTCGGGGTCATCTAATCAGCCCCAGCATTTT
J gene: TRBJ1-2; clone size: -; D gene: TRBD1; V gene: TRBV5-3; CDR3 protein: CASSAGTEHGYTF; CDR3 DNA: TGTGCCAGCAGCGCGGGGACAGAACATGGCTACACCTTC
J gene: TRBJ1-2; clone size: few; D gene: TRBD1; V gene: TRBV30; CDR3 protein: CAVSRDRPMGYTF; CDR3 DNA: TGTGCCGTCAGTCGGGACAGGCCGATGGGCTACACCTTC
J gene: TRBJ2-7; clone size: -; D gene: -; V gene: TRBV6-5; CDR3 protein: CASRLDTISYEQYF; CDR3 DNA: TGTGCCAGCAGATTGGACACAATCTCCTACGAGCAGTACTTC